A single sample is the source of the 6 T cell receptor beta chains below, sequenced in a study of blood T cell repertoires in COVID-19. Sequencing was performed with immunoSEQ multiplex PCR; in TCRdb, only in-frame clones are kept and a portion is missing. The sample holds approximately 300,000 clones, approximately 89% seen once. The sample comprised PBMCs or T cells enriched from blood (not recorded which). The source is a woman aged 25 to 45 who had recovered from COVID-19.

The CDR3 region has the DNA TGTGCCAGCAGTTACCGTCCCGGGACAGGAACTGAAGCTTTCTTT. It yields the protein CASSYRPGTGTEAFF. V and J are TRBV6-5 and TRBJ1-1, with TRBD1 matching over 8 bases. The CDR3 totals 15 residues. V lost 2 bases to trimming and J lost 5 bases; unmatched junction nucleotides: 7. CDR1 is MNHEY and CDR2 is SVGAGI in the germline V gene.

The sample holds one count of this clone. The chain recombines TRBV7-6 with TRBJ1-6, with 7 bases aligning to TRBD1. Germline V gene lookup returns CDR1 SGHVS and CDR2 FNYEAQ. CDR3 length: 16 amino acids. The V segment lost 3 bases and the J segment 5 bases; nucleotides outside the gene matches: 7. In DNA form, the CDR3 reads TGTGCCAGCAGCTTGATGCAGGGGGGAAATAATTCACCCCTCCACTTT. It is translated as CASSLMQGGNNSPLHF. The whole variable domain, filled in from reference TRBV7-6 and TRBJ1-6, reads GAGVSQSPRYKVTKRGQDVALRCDPISGHVSLYWYRQALGQGPEFLTYFNYEAQQDKSGLPNDRFSAERPEGSISTLTIQRTEQRDSAMYRCASSLMQGGNNSPLHFGNGTRLTVT.

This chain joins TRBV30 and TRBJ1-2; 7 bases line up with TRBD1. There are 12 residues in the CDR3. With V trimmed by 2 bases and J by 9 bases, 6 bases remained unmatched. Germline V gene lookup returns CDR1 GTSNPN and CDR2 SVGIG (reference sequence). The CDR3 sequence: CAWSPGTDSYTF. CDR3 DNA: TGTGCCTGGAGTCCAGGGACAGATAGCTACACCTTC. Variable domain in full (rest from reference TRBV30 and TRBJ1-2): SQTIHQWPATLVQPVGSPLSLECTVEGTSNPNLYWYRQAAGRGLQLLFYSVGIGQISSEVPQNLSASRPQDRQFILSSKKLLLSDSGFYLCAWSPGTDSYTFGSGTRLTVV.

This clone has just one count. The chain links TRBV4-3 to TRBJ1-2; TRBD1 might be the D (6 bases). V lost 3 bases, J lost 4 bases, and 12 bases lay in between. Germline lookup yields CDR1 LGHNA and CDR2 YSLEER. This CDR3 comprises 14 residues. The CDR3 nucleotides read TGCGCCAGCAGCCATCAAACAGGGACCTATGGCTACACCTTC. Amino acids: CASSHQTGTYGYTF.

The CDR3 is CASRGSRTDTQYF. The CDR3 bases are TGTGCCAGCAGGGGGAGTCGCACAGATACGCAGTATTTT. The chain joins TRBV27 to TRBJ2-3; a weak D match, TRBD2 (5 bases). CDR1 MNHEY and CDR2 SMNVEV come from the germline V gene (reference sequence). CDR3 length equals 13 residues. V was clipped by 6 bases and J by 1 base, with 8 bases between them.

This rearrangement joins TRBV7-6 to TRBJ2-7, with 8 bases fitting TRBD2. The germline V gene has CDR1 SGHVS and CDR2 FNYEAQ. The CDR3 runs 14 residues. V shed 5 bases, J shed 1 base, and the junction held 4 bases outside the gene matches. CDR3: CASSTGGRSYEQYF. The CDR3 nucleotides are TGTGCCAGCAGCACGGGGGGGAGATCCTACGAGCAGTACTTC.